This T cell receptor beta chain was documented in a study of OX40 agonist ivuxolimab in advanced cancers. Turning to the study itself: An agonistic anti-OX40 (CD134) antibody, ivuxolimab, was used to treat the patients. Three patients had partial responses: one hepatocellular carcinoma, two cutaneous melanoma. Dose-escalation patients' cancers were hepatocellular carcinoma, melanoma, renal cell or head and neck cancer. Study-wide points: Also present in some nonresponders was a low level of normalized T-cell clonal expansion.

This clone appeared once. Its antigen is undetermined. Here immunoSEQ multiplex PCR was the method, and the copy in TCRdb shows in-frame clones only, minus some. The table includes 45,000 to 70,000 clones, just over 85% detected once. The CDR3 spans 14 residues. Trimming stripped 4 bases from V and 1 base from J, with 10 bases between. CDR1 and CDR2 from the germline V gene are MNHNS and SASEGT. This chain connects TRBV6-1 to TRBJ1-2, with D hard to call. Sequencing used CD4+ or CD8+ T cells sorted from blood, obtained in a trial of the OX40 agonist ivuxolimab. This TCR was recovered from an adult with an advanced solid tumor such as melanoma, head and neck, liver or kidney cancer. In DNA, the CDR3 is TGTGCCAGCAGTGGCCACACAGTTAACTATGGCTACACCTTC. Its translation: CASSGHTVNYGYTF.